Below, 11 T cell receptor beta chains from the same sample are listed, as sequenced in a study of blood T cell repertoires in COVID-19. Assay used: immunoSEQ multiplex PCR; TCRdb lists only in-frame clones, some missing. The table has fewer than 250,000 clones, 70% to 90% seen once. Sequencing used PBMCs or T cells enriched from blood (not recorded which). Source of these receptors: a woman in her 40s with acute COVID-19.

The chain has TRBV7-2 and TRBJ2-3; D is perhaps TRBD1 (6 bases). The V end lost 1 base, the J end lost 4 bases, and 6 bases lay between the germline ends. CDR1 SGHTA and CDR2 FQGNSA come from the germline V gene. This CDR3 is 13 amino acids long. The chain's CDR3 is CASSLEGADTQYF. The CDR3 bases are TGTGCCAGCAGCTTAGAGGGGGCAGATACGCAGTATTTT.

Here the CDR3 DNA reads TGTGCCAGCAGTTTAAGAGCGGGAGACACAGATACGCAGTATTTT. It encodes CASSLRAGDTDTQYF. The chain employs TRBV6-6 and TRBJ2-3, with TRBD2 identical over 8 bases. Per the germline V gene, CDR1 is MNHNY and CDR2 is SVGAGI (reference sequence). The CDR3 extends over 15 amino acids. Trimming at V came to 4 bases and at J to 2 bases, leaving 5 bases not matched to a gene.

The V gene is TRBV19, the J gene TRBJ2-7; 10 nucleotides match TRBD1. The CDR3 spans 13 residues. Losses at the gene ends were 5 bases for V and 5 bases for J; bases not matched to a gene: 3. Germline V lookup: CDR1 LNHDA, CDR2 SQIVND (reference sequence). CDR3 amino acids: CASSYGTGDEQYF. DNA of the CDR3: TGTGCCAGTAGTTACGGGACAGGGGACGAGCAGTACTTC.

The rearrangement links TRBV19 to TRBJ2-1; D is uncertain. The CDR3 length is 15 residues. The V and J ends lost 9 bases and 0 bases respectively, with 15 bases between them. Germline lookup yields CDR1 LNHDA and CDR2 SQIVND (reference sequence). CDR3 sequence reads: CARDSDWNSYNEQFF. The CDR3 DNA reads as TGTGCCAGAGACTCCGACTGGAACTCCTACAATGAGCAGTTCTTC.

The gene calls are TRBV27 and TRBJ2-1; possible D gene TRBD2, 5 bases. Germline CDR1 and CDR2: MNHEY and SMNVEV (reference sequence). V dropped 2 bases and J dropped 1 base, with 9 bases sitting between them. This CDR3 comprises 15 residues. The CDR3 spells CASSLAGTSYNEQFF. DNA for the CDR3: TGTGCCAGCAGTTTAGCGGGCACTTCCTACAATGAGCAGTTCTTC.

V is TRBV19 and J is TRBJ1-3; D not resolved. The CDR3 contains 14 residues. V lost 9 bases and J lost 1, with 13 bases in between. Germline V gene sequence: CDR1 LNHDA, CDR2 SQIVND (reference sequence). The CDR3 coding sequence is TGTGCCAGCTCTTTGACGGGGTCTGGAAACACCATATATTTT. Translated: CASSLTGSGNTIYF.

This chain connects TRBV18 to TRBJ2-2; 7 bases map to TRBD1. Trimming removed 3 bases from V and 1 base from J; junction bases left unmatched: 2. In germline, CDR1 is KGHSH, CDR2 LQKENI. CDR3 length: 15 amino acids. This CDR3 is CASSPDRMNTGELFF. CDR3 in DNA: TGTGCCAGCTCACCGGACAGGATGAACACCGGGGAGCTGTTTTTT.

The chain employs TRBV2 and TRBJ2-2; weak D call: TRBD1 (6 bases). Trimming removed 3 bases from V and 7 bases from J, with 18 bases in between. Germline CDR1 SNHLY, CDR2 FYNNEI. CDR3 length: 16 amino acids. As DNA, the CDR3 is TGTGCCAGCAGTGAGAGCTTCGTCAGGGGCGGCGGGGAGCTGTTTTTT. Protein product: CASSESFVRGGGELFF.

V usage is TRBV6-1 and J usage is TRBJ1-2; 8 bases agree with TRBD1. This CDR3 contains 18 residues. Per germline, CDR1 MNHNS and CDR2 SASEGT. After removal of 2 bases from V and 0 bases from J, the junction contained 11 bases not matched to a gene. CDR3 bases: TGTGCCAGCAGTGAAAGGGGAGGGCCGACAGGGGCTAACTATGGCTACACCTTC. It translates to CASSERGGPTGANYGYTF.

This chain uses TRBV10-3 with TRBJ2-1; the match to TRBD2 covers 10 bases. V shed 10 bases, J shed 1 base, and the junction held 16 bases outside the gene matches. CDR3 length: 18 amino acids. Germline V gene lookup returns CDR1 ENHRY and CDR2 SYGVKD. The CDR3 coding sequence is TGTGCCACGGCAGGCAGGGTAGCGGGAGGAGGGTCCTACAATGAGCAGTTCTTC. This translates into CATAGRVAGGGSYNEQFF.

The V and J genes are TRBV5-1 and TRBJ2-5; 9 nucleotides line up with TRBD2. The CDR3 is 15 amino acids. Per the germline V gene, CDR1 is SGHRS and CDR2 is YFSETQ. The J segment lost 5 bases and the V segment lost 2 bases, leaving 7 bases of the junction unmatched. The CDR3 region has the DNA TGCGCCAGCAGCTTATTAGCGGGAGCTGCCGAGACCCAGTACTTC. This sequence encodes CASSLLAGAAETQYF.